A single sample is the source of the 29 T cell receptor beta chains below, sequenced in a study of blood T cell repertoires in COVID-19. Repertoires were generated with immunoSEQ multiplex PCR, while TCRdb's copy carries only in-frame clones and drops some. In the table there are 310,000 or so clones, 80% to 90% of which are singletons. Sequences were obtained from peripheral blood. These receptor sequences come from a woman between 45 and 60 years old with acute or convalescent COVID-19.

This clone was seen once. V gene TRBV9 combines with J gene TRBJ2-1; D gene uncertain. Per the germline V gene, CDR1 is SGDLS and CDR2 is YYNGEE. This CDR3 contains 12 residues. V was trimmed by 0 bases and J by 8 bases, leaving 6 bases between them. CDR3 DNA: TGTGCCAGCAGCGTAGCTCCCGATGAGCAGTTCTTC. The encoded protein is CASSVAPDEQFF.

This sequence joins TRBV5-4 and TRBJ1-5; D may be TRBD1 (6 bases). Germline lookup yields CDR1 SGHNT and CDR2 YYREEE (reference sequence). Trimming cost V 3 bases and J 5 bases, with 9 bases left between them. The CDR3 length is 13 residues. The CDR3 protein is CASSSGGDQPQHF. Written as DNA, the CDR3 is TGTGCCAGCAGCTCGGGGGGCGATCAGCCCCAGCATTTT.

This chain links TRBV7-9 with TRBJ1-2, with D perhaps matching TRBD1 (5 bases). Germline lookup yields CDR1 SEHNR and CDR2 FQNEAQ (reference sequence). The ends were cut back, 0 bases at V and 8 bases at J, with 13 bases in the middle. This CDR3 spans 14 amino acids. This chain's CDR3 is CASSLAGGDEGYTF. CDR3 coding DNA: TGTGCCAGCAGCTTAGCTGGGGGGGATGAAGGCTACACCTTC.

The J gene is TRBJ2-1, the V gene TRBV9, with TRBD2 matching 11 bases. V shed 5 bases, J shed 6 bases, and the junction held 1 base outside the gene matches. Per germline, CDR1 SGDLS and CDR2 YYNGEE. The CDR3 totals 13 residues. CDR3 nucleotides: TGTGCCAGCAGTGGGACTAGCGGCAATGAGCAGTTCTTC. Translated: CASSGTSGNEQFF.

V usage is TRBV3-1 (or the pseudogene TRBV3-2) and J usage is TRBJ2-1; TRBD2 agrees at 7 bases. The CDR3 extends over 13 amino acids. Looked up from germline, CDR1 is LGHDT and CDR2 is YNNKEL (reference sequence). Trimming at V came to 1 base and at J to 15 bases, leaving 9 bases not matched to a gene. The DNA for the CDR3 is TGTGCCAGCAGCCAAGGCCTAGCGGCCCTTCTGTTCTTC. Residues: CASSQGLAALLFF.

The chain uses TRBV7-2 and TRBJ1-2; D possibly corresponds to TRBD1 (5 bases). The ends were cut back, 1 base at V and 8 bases at J, with 17 bases in the middle. The germline V gene encodes CDR1 SGHTA and CDR2 FQGNSA. The CDR3 extends over 15 amino acids. Written as DNA, the CDR3 is TGTGCCAGCAGCTTAGGGAGGGACCAGGGTAACGGCTACACCTTC. It specifies CASSLGRDQGNGYTF.

The chain couples TRBV5-1 to TRBJ2-1, with D perhaps matching TRBD1 (6 bases). V lost 0 bases and J lost 8, with 15 bases in between. The length of the CDR3 is 15 residues. From germline, CDR1 is SGHRS and CDR2 YFSETQ. The CDR3, as DNA: TGCGCCAGCAGCTTGGCTGTGGGGGCCTTTGATGAGCAGTTCTTC. This gives the protein CASSLAVGAFDEQFF.

This clone appeared a few times. This chain connects TRBV6-1 to TRBJ2-1; the D gene is possibly TRBD1 (7 bases). The CDR3 is made up of 15 amino acids. CDR1 and CDR2 (germline): MNHNS, SASEGT. V was trimmed by 3 bases and J by 2 bases, leaving 11 bases between them. The CDR3 spells CASSDQGGPYNEQFF. The CDR3 DNA sequence: TGTGCCAGCAGTGACCAGGGGGGACCCTACAATGAGCAGTTCTTC.

The J gene is TRBJ2-3, the V gene TRBV10-3, with TRBD2 as a possible D gene (6 bases). Germline values: CDR1 ENHRY, CDR2 SYGVKD. The CDR3 runs to 14 residues. The V and J ends lost 3 bases and 6 bases respectively, with 13 bases between them. For the CDR3, the DNA is TGTGCCATCAGTGACCGCGGGGAAGAGGATACGCAGTATTTT. It specifies CAISDRGEEDTQYF.

CDR3 in amino acids: CASSYASGKATEAFF. CDR3 DNA sequence: TGTGCCAGCAGTTACGCCTCGGGGAAGGCCACTGAAGCTTTCTTT. V gene TRBV6-2 or TRBV6-3 combines with J gene TRBJ1-1; D is unclear. The CDR3 has 15 amino acids. Germline CDR1 MNHEY, CDR2 SVGEGT. V was pared by 2 bases and J by 4 bases, with 14 bases between.

The chain carries TRBV27 and TRBJ2-7; perhaps TRBD1 as D (5 bases). V was cut by 3 bases and J by 0 bases, with 18 bases left in between. Per germline, CDR1 MNHEY and CDR2 SMNVEV (reference sequence). The CDR3 is 17 residues long. In DNA, the CDR3 is TGTGCCAGCAGTTTGTTTCCCAGGGAAGCAGACTCCTACGAGCAGTACTTC. Its translation: CASSLFPREADSYEQYF.

This sequence joins TRBV3-1 (or the pseudogene TRBV3-2) and TRBJ1-2, with TRBD1 identical over 7 bases. The CDR3 extends over 15 amino acids. Germline V gives CDR1 LGHDT, CDR2 YNNKEL (reference sequence). Trimming cost V 0 bases and J 4 bases; bases outside gene matches: 5. DNA for the CDR3: TGTGCCAGCAGCCAAGACTCAGGGGGAGGCTATGGCTACACCTTC. This encodes CASSQDSGGGYGYTF.

This rearrangement joins TRBV10-3 to TRBJ1-2, with 8 bases lining up with TRBD1. Germline lookup yields CDR1 ENHRY and CDR2 SYGVKD. This CDR3 comprises 15 residues. With V trimmed by 0 bases and J by 2 bases, 2 bases remained unmatched. The CDR3 sequence is CAISESGTGNYGYTF. In DNA form, the CDR3 reads TGTGCCATCAGTGAGTCGGGGACAGGAAACTATGGCTACACCTTC.

The chain has TRBV3-1 (or the pseudogene TRBV3-2) and TRBJ1-2, with D perhaps TRBD1 (5 bases). The V gene lost 4 bases and the J gene lost 5 bases, with 11 bases spanning the gap. The germline V gene encodes CDR1 LGHDT and CDR2 YNNKEL (reference sequence). This CDR3 contains 13 residues. The chain's CDR3 is CASSPGGEYGYTF. The CDR3 DNA is TGTGCCAGCAGCCCGGGAGGGGAGTATGGCTACACCTTC.

The chain carries TRBV27 and TRBJ1-4; TRBD1 matches at 9 bases. Germline CDR1 reads MNHEY; CDR2 reads SMNVEV (reference sequence). The CDR3 is 15 amino acids. V shed 4 bases, J shed 8 bases, and the junction held 8 bases outside the gene matches. The chain's CDR3 is CASSSLGQGNEKLFF. CDR3 nucleotides: TGTGCCAGCAGTTCCCTGGGACAGGGCAACGAAAAACTGTTTTTT.

The V and J genes are TRBV18 and TRBJ1-1; TRBD1 aligns across 9 bases. Trimming cost V 2 bases and J 5 bases; bases outside gene matches: 3. Germline V lookup: CDR1 KGHSH, CDR2 LQKENI. CDR3 length equals 14 residues. This CDR3 reads CASSPMDRGTEAFF. Written as DNA, the CDR3 is TGTGCCAGCTCACCAATGGACAGGGGTACTGAAGCTTTCTTT.

This clone was detected once. V is TRBV29-1 and J is TRBJ1-2, with 7 nucleotides matching TRBD1. Per the germline V gene, CDR1 is SQVTM and CDR2 is ANQGSEA. V dropped 3 bases and J dropped 4; count of bases not matched to a gene: 2. This CDR3 comprises 12 residues. For the CDR3, the DNA is TGCAGCGTTGATCAGGGGGGCTATGGCTACACCTTC. Translated, it gives CSVDQGGYGYTF.

The chain has TRBV29-1 and TRBJ2-1; TRBD2 matches 8 bases. V dropped 6 bases and J dropped 9; count of bases not matched to a gene: 7. The germline CDR1 and CDR2 sequences are SQVTM and ANQGSEA. This CDR3 is built from 12 residues. CDR3 sequence: CSVPGGPSEQFF. CDR3 nucleotides: TGCAGCGTCCCGGGAGGGCCGAGTGAGCAGTTCTTC.

The CDR3 DNA sequence: TGTGCCAGCAGCTGGGGGGGATTGCCGAATCAGCCCCAGCATTTT. Protein sequence: CASSWGGLPNQPQHF. The chain joins TRBV5-6 to TRBJ1-5; tentative D call: TRBD1 (5 bases). CDR1 is SGHDT and CDR2 is YYEEEE in the germline V gene. This CDR3 spans 15 amino acids. V was shortened by 3 bases and J by 4 bases, with 14 bases between the two germline ends.

The chain uses TRBV11-2 and TRBJ2-3; no reliable D call. CDR1 and CDR2 from the germline V gene are SGHAT and FQNNGV. Trimming shortened V by 1 base and J by 0 bases, and 5 bases separated the two germline ends. The CDR3 runs 14 residues. The CDR3 loop reads CASSLVQSTDTQYF. In DNA, the CDR3 is TGTGCCAGCAGCTTAGTACAGAGCACAGATACGCAGTATTTT.

The rearrangement links TRBV27 to TRBJ1-4, with TRBD1 as a possible D gene (5 bases). This CDR3 region has 14 residues. The germline CDR1 and CDR2 sequences are MNHEY and SMNVEV (reference sequence). Deletions cut 6 bases from V and 4 bases from J, with 12 bases between. Written as DNA, the CDR3 is TGTGCCAGCAGCGCCAGGGTGGGTAATGAAAAACTGTTTTTT. Amino acids: CASSARVGNEKLFF.

The chain couples TRBV12-2 to TRBJ1-5; the table's D gene call, TRBD1, was not cross checked with the DNA. TRBV12-2 constitutes a pseudogene. The CDR3 spans 14 residues. The CDR3, as DNA: TGTGCAAGTCGCCCCGAGGGGGTCCGGGGGCCCCAGCATTTT. Protein sequence: CASRPEGVRGPQHF.

The chain joins TRBV9 to TRBJ2-3, with TRBD2 identical over 14 bases. Germline CDR1 SGDLS, CDR2 YYNGEE. V gave up 6 bases and J gave up 0 bases; unmatched junction bases: 6. CDR3 size: 17 residues. The CDR3 nucleotides are TGTGCCAGCACCCCGGGACTAGCGGGGGTGAGCACAGATACGCAGTATTTT. It encodes CASTPGLAGVSTDTQYF.

The chain uses TRBV6-2 or TRBV6-3 and TRBJ2-3, with 7 bases matching TRBD2. J gave up 9 bases and V 2 bases, and 17 bases lay outside the gene matches. CDR3 length equals 17 residues. Germline-derived CDR1 and CDR2 are MNHEY and SVGEGT. For the CDR3, the DNA is TGTGCCAGCAGTTACGTAATGACTAGCCCTTCCCAGATAACGCAGTATTTT. The encoded protein is CASSYVMTSPSQITQYF.

The chain combines TRBV19 with TRBJ2-6; 9 bases agree with TRBD1. Per the germline V gene, CDR1 is LNHDA and CDR2 is SQIVND (reference sequence). This CDR3 has 15 residues. The V segment lost 10 bases and the J segment 0 bases; nucleotides outside the gene matches: 4. CDR3 loop: CATSDRGSGANVLTF. CDR3 coding DNA: TGTGCCACCTCGGACAGGGGCTCTGGGGCCAACGTCCTGACTTTC. The full variable domain, rest sourced from reference TRBV19 and TRBJ2-6, is DGGITQSPKYLFRKEGQNVTLSCEQNLNHDAMYWYRQDPGQGLRLIYYSQIVNDFQKGDIAEGYSVSREKKESFPLTVTSAQKNPTAFYLCATSDRGSGANVLTFGAGSRLTVL.

This clone was detected only a few times. V is TRBV29-1 and J is TRBJ1-2, with 10 nucleotides matching TRBD1. The V segment lost 5 bases and the J segment 7 bases; nucleotides outside the gene matches: 4. This CDR3 is 12 amino acids long. The germline CDR1 and CDR2 sequences are SQVTM and ANQGSEA. The CDR3 DNA reads TGCAGCGTTAGACAGGGGGCGGTTGGCTACACCTTC. Its protein is CSVRQGAVGYTF. The whole variable domain, remainder taken from reference TRBV29-1 and TRBJ1-2, is SAVISQKPSRDICQRGTSLTIQCQVDSQVTMMFWYRQQPGQSLTLIATANQGSEATYESGFVIDKFPISRPNLTFSTLTVSNMSPEDSSIYLCSVRQGAVGYTFGSGTRLTVV.

The genes are TRBV5-1 and TRBJ1-1; TRBD1 matches 10 bases. Germline loops: CDR1 SGHRS, CDR2 YFSETQ. CDR3 length equals 16 residues. V gave up 3 bases and J gave up 2 bases; unmatched junction bases: 7. The CDR3 sequence is CASSSGQGVPNTEAFF. CDR3 nucleotide sequence: TGCGCCAGCAGCTCTGGACAGGGGGTCCCAAACACTGAAGCTTTCTTT.

In the case of this clone: This same CDR3 is encoded by further DNA sequences in the sample. V usage is TRBV6-5 and J usage is TRBJ1-2; no firm D call. Germline CDR1 and CDR2: MNHEY and SVGAGI. V shed 0 bases and J shed 3 bases, with 8 bases lying between them. This CDR3 has 14 amino acids. CDR3 in amino acids: CASSYSRQYYGYTF. DNA for the CDR3: TGTGCCAGCAGTTACTCGAGGCAGTACTATGGCTACACCTTC.

This clone has just a few counts. The V and J genes are TRBV30 and TRBJ1-2; a possible D gene is TRBD1 (6 bases). This CDR3 has 14 residues. Between the trimmed V and J ends, which lost 3 bases and 6 bases, there was a span of 17 bases. Germline V gene data show CDR1 as GTSNPN and CDR2 as SVGIG (reference sequence). The CDR3 spells CAWRWDTRKDGYTF. As DNA, the CDR3 is TGTGCCTGGAGATGGGACACCCGGAAGGATGGCTACACCTTC. Drawing the rest from reference TRBV30 and TRBJ1-2, the complete variable domain is SQTIHQWPATLVQPVGSPLSLECTVEGTSNPNLYWYRQAAGRGLQLLFYSVGIGQISSEVPQNLSASRPQDRQFILSSKKLLLSDSGFYLCAWRWDTRKDGYTFGSGTRLTVV.